These 10 T cell receptor beta chains were sequenced from one sample in a study of molecular identifiers for immune sequencing clone quantification. TCRdb processed the PCR reads anew with MiXCR; each CDR3 protein has one entry. The table has 250,000 to 350,000 distinct CDR3 sequences, about 22% seen once. Sequencing was performed on naive CD8+ T cells from blood, with Jurkat cell RNA spiked in. The subset was: FACS-sorted CD8+CD4-CCR7+CD45RA+ naive T cells. These receptors came from a human donor in good health. Some libraries in this study had Jurkat cell RNA spiked in.

This clonotype was detected ten times or more. The rearrangement links TRBV2 to TRBJ2-3; D possibly matches TRBD1 or TRBD2 (6 bases each). Trimming pared 3 bases from V and 4 bases from J, leaving 11 bases between. This CDR3 spans 14 amino acids. Germline V gives CDR1 SNHLY, CDR2 FYNNEI. CDR3 DNA: TGTGCCAGCAGTGATGGGGGGCGGGCAGATACGCAGTATTTT. Its protein product is CASSDGGRADTQYF.

There are many counts of this clonotype. The chain employs TRBV25-1 and TRBJ2-7; D is perhaps TRBD2 (5 bases). This CDR3 is built from 14 residues. Germline V gene lookup returns CDR1 MGHDK and CDR2 SYGVNS. The V and J ends lost 3 bases and 0 bases respectively, with 9 bases between them. In DNA, the CDR3 is TGTGCCAGCAGTGATCAGCGGCACTCCTACGAGCAGTACTTC. Its translation: CASSDQRHSYEQYF.

This clonotype was counted a few times. This chain uses TRBV11-2 with TRBJ2-7; D is uncertain. Trimming cost V 1 base and J 4 bases, with 14 bases left between them. The CDR3 totals 15 residues. Germline values: CDR1 SGHAT, CDR2 FQNNGV. The CDR3 sequence: CASSLGSQGRYEQYF. The CDR3 region has the DNA TGTGCCAGCAGCTTAGGTAGTCAAGGGCGGTACGAGCAGTACTTC.

This clonotype appeared a few times. The chain employs TRBV4-3 and TRBJ1-4; D not resolved. The germline V gene encodes CDR1 LGHNA and CDR2 YSLEER. CDR3 length equals 14 residues. V lost 5 bases and J 14 bases, leaving 21 bases between the germline ends. The chain's CDR3 is CASSAEKRGQGLFF. CDR3 sequence (DNA): TGCGCCAGCAGCGCCGAAAAAAGAGGTCAAGGGCTGTTTTTT.

This clonotype occurred many times. The chain recombines TRBV20-1 with TRBJ2-7; 10 nucleotides match TRBD2. This CDR3 region has 12 residues. Germline loops: CDR1 DFQATT, CDR2 SNEGSKA (reference sequence). CDR3: CSTTSGKHEQYF. CDR3 in DNA: TGCAGCACTACTAGCGGGAAGCACGAGCAGTACTTC.

With respect to this clonotype: The CDR3 carries no conserved terminal phenylalanine or tryptophan, so it likely arises from a read error. The chain employs TRBV7-9 and TRBJ1-5, with unresolved D. V was trimmed by 5 bases and J by 2 bases, leaving 7 bases between them. The CDR3 is 13 residues long. Per the germline V gene, CDR1 is SEHNR and CDR2 is FQNEAQ (reference sequence). CDR3 protein: CASSPSGNQPQHS. The CDR3 coding sequence is TGTGCCAGCAGCCCATCAGGCAATCAGCCCCAGCATTCT.

In this sample, this clonotype turned up a few times. The rearrangement uses TRBV19 and TRBJ1-5, with TRBD1 identical over 12 bases. Germline V gene sequence: CDR1 LNHDA, CDR2 SQIVND (reference sequence). Trimming took 3 bases from V and 5 from J; bases not matched to a gene: 5. The CDR3 runs 16 residues. CDR3: CASSIGDRGLYQPQHF. In DNA, the CDR3 is TGTGCCAGTAGTATTGGGGACAGGGGGCTTTATCAGCCCCAGCATTTT.

The sample holds many counts of this clonotype. The chain links TRBV6-2 or TRBV6-3 to TRBJ2-7; possible D gene TRBD2, 6 bases. V lost 8 bases and J lost 3, with 26 bases in between. Looked up from germline, CDR1 is MNHEY and CDR2 is SVGEGT. The CDR3 contains 17 residues. The DNA for the CDR3 is TGTGCCAGCGGCTCACTAGCTCGTTCACGGTATGACTACGAGCAGTACTTC. Amino acid sequence: CASGSLARSRYDYEQYF.

Concerning this clonotype itself: This could be a read error, since a much larger clone is one nucleotide away. The V call is TRBV5-3, the J call TRBJ2-5, with 8 bases matching TRBD2. TRBV5-3 is marked as an open reading frame, function uncertain. The trim removed 8 bases at V and 2 bases at J, leaving 11 bases unmatched. This CDR3 contains 15 residues. CDR3 nucleotide sequence: TGTGCCAGCAGTTCCCTCGGGACTAGTCAAGAGACCCAGTACTTC. It is translated as CASSSLGTSQETQYF.

There are many counts of this clonotype. The CDR3 loop is CASSFSVGQGVGYTF. CDR3 in DNA: TGTGCCAGCAGCTTTTCGGTCGGACAGGGCGTTGGCTACACCTTC. The V call is TRBV7-9, the J call TRBJ1-2; the match to TRBD1 covers 8 bases. J was trimmed by 7 bases and V by 3 bases; bases with no gene match: 10. Germline V gene lookup returns CDR1 SEHNR and CDR2 FQNEAQ (reference sequence). The CDR3 has 15 residues.